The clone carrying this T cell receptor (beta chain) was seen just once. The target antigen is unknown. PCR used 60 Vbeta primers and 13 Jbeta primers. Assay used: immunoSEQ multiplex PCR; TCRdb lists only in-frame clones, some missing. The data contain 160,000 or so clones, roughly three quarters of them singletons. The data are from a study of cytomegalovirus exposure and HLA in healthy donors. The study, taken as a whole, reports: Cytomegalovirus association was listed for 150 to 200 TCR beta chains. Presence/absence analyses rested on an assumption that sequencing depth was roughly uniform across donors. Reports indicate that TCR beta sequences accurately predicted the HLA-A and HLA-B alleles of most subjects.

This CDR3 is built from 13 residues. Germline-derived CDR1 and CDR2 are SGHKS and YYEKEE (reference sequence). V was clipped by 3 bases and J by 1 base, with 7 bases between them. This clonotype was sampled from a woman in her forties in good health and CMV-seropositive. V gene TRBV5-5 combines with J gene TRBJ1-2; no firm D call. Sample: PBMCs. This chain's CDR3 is CASSSWSNYGYTF. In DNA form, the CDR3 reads TGTGCCAGCAGCTCGTGGAGTAACTATGGCTACACCTTC.